Below are 29 T cell receptor beta chains sequenced from a single sample in a study of identical twins. From the 5' RACE reads, TCRdb called clonotypes with MiXCR, one entry per CDR3 protein. The sample holds roughly 1.6 million distinct CDR3 sequences, 32% seen once. Sequenced input: cord blood. These TCRs come from a newborn girl in good health.

The chain combines TRBV6-6 with TRBJ2-5, with 7 bases that match TRBD2. Germline CDR1 MNHNY, CDR2 SVGAGI (reference sequence). This CDR3 has 17 residues. V shed 0 bases and J 9 bases; nucleotides not matched to a gene: 16. In DNA form, the CDR3 reads TGTGCCAGCAGTTACTCGGCTAGCGGCGAGTCGGGTAGCGCCCAGTACTTC. Its translation: CASSYSASGESGSAQYF.

This chain joins TRBV5-6 and TRBJ2-3, with D perhaps being TRBD1 or TRBD2 (6 bases each). CDR3 length: 13 amino acids. The V gene's germline CDR1 is SGHDT and CDR2 YYEEEE. Trimming shortened V by 0 bases and J by 11 bases, and 13 bases separated the two germline ends. For the CDR3, the DNA is TGTGCCAGCAGCTTGGCCGATGGAGGGGGGCAGTATTTT. It translates to CASSLADGGGQYF. The full variable domain, in which reference TRBV5-6 and TRBJ2-3 provide the parts outside the CDR3, is DAGVTQSPTHLIKTRGQQVTLRCSPKSGHDTVSWYQQALGQGPQFIFQYYEEEERQRGNFPDRFSGHQFPNYSSELNVNALLLGDSALYLCASSLADGGGQYFGPGTRLTVL.

V gene TRBV20-1 combines with J gene TRBJ2-7; a possible D gene is TRBD2 (6 bases). The CDR3 length is 12 residues. Deletions cut 5 bases from V and 3 bases from J, with 11 bases between. Per germline, CDR1 DFQATT and CDR2 SNEGSKA (reference sequence). The CDR3 bases are TGCAGTGCTTCGGGGGAAATCTACGAGCAGTACTTC. It yields the protein CSASGEIYEQYF.

The V gene is TRBV5-1, the J gene TRBJ2-2; 9 bases agree with TRBD1. Trimming cost V 3 bases and J 0 bases; bases outside gene matches: 9. The CDR3 spans 18 residues. Germline loops: CDR1 SGHRS, CDR2 YFSETQ. DNA for the CDR3: TGCGCCAGCAGCTCCGGGACAGGGCTATTCCCGAACACCGGGGAGCTGTTTTTT. This sequence encodes CASSSGTGLFPNTGELFF.

This chain uses TRBV4-2 with TRBJ2-7, with TRBD2 matching 7 bases. CDR3 length equals 15 residues. Unmatched junction bases numbered 5, after V lost 0 bases and J lost 3 bases. Looked up from germline, CDR1 is LGHNA and CDR2 is YNFKEQ. The DNA of the CDR3 is TGTGCCAGCAGCCAAGAAGGGTCTAGCGGCTACGAGCAGTACTTC. Its protein product is CASSQEGSSGYEQYF.

The CDR3 DNA sequence: TGCAGCGTTGAAGGAAGGACAGGGGCCTACGAGCAGTACTTC. This translates into CSVEGRTGAYEQYF. The chain links TRBV29-1 to TRBJ2-4; 9 bases align to TRBD1. TRBJ2-7 explains the end of the DNA better; the J call may be wrong. Germline-derived CDR1 and CDR2 are SQVTM and ANQGSEA. The CDR3 is made up of 14 amino acids.

The chain has TRBV10-3 and TRBJ2-7, with 8 bases matching TRBD1. Germline values: CDR1 ENHRY, CDR2 SYGVKD. The CDR3 runs to 14 residues. V lost 6 bases and J lost 5; bases outside the gene matches: 9. This CDR3 reads CAISTTGVVNEQYF. The CDR3 DNA sequence: TGTGCCATCAGCACGACAGGGGTAGTGAACGAGCAGTACTTC.

The V call is TRBV24-1, the J call TRBJ2-7, with 7 positions matching TRBD1. Germline V gene sequence: CDR1 KGHDR, CDR2 SFDVKD. V gave up 9 bases and J gave up 11 bases; unmatched junction bases: 3. This CDR3 is 9 amino acids long. The CDR3 region is CATQGQEYF. As DNA, the CDR3 is TGTGCCACCCAAGGACAGGAGTACTTC.

This chain uses TRBV5-1 with TRBJ1-3; no reliable D call. The CDR3 is 15 residues long. From germline, CDR1 is SGHRS and CDR2 YFSETQ. The V end was cut by 0 bases, the J end by 0 bases, with 7 bases between. The CDR3 protein is CASSLAQDSGNTIYF. As DNA, the CDR3 is TGCGCCAGCAGCTTGGCCCAGGACTCTGGAAACACCATATATTTT.

V gene TRBV28 combines with J gene TRBJ1-1; 7 bases are a match to TRBD1. J was trimmed by 4 bases and V by 5 bases; bases with no gene match: 7. Germline V gives CDR1 MDHEN, CDR2 SYDVKM. The CDR3 has 14 amino acids. CDR3 loop: CASSPSTGTTEAFF. The CDR3 coding sequence is TGTGCCAGCAGTCCCTCGACAGGGACCACTGAAGCTTTCTTT.

This clonotype was observed a handful of times. V and J are TRBV5-1 and TRBJ2-3; maybe TRBD2 (5 bases). V was shortened by 4 bases and J by 8 bases, with 17 bases between the two germline ends. This CDR3 is 14 amino acids long. Germline-derived CDR1 and CDR2 are SGHRS and YFSETQ. The CDR3 DNA follows: TGCGCCAGCAGCGGCGGACCGGGGATTTCTACGCAGTATTTT. Amino acids: CASSGGPGISTQYF.

The genes are TRBV5-1 and TRBJ2-7; the D gene is possibly TRBD2 (6 bases). The V gene's germline CDR1 is SGHRS and CDR2 YFSETQ. The CDR3 sequence is 15 residues long. V shed 0 bases and J shed 7 bases, with 17 bases lying between them. In DNA form, the CDR3 reads TGCGCCAGCAGCTTGGGGGGACTTCTTTACGATGAGCAGTACTTC. Amino acid sequence: CASSLGGLLYDEQYF.

The genes are TRBV3-1 and TRBJ2-1, with 8 bases lining up with TRBD2. Germline CDR1 is LGHDT and CDR2 is YNNKEL (reference sequence). V lost 0 bases and J lost 4; bases outside the gene matches: 5. The CDR3 is 16 residues long. The CDR3 sequence is CASSQDLASGYNEQFF. CDR3 DNA: TGTGCCAGCAGCCAAGATTTAGCTAGCGGGTACAATGAGCAGTTCTTC.

The V call is TRBV4-1, the J call TRBJ2-1, with D uncertain. The assigned J gene may be wrong: the sequence end matches TRBJ2-7 better. Germline V gives CDR1 MGHRA, CDR2 YSYEKL. The CDR3 has 15 residues. CDR3 in amino acids: CASSLLFSSYNEQYF. In nucleotides, the CDR3 is TGCGCCAGCAGCCTCCTCTTTAGCTCCTACAATGAGCAGTACTTC.

This clonotype was observed a handful of times. This chain links TRBV6-6 with TRBJ1-1; D may be TRBD1 (6 bases). The CDR3 contains 13 residues. Trimming removed 7 bases from V and 2 bases from J, with 11 bases in between. Germline CDR1 reads MNHNY; CDR2 reads SVGAGI (reference sequence). The CDR3 nucleotides read TGTGCCAGCATTAGACAGGTTAACACTGAAGCTTTCTTT. Translated, it gives CASIRQVNTEAFF.

The V and J genes are TRBV20-1 and TRBJ2-1, with TRBD2 as a possible D gene (7 bases). Germline lookup yields CDR1 DFQATT and CDR2 SNEGSKA (reference sequence). The CDR3 spans 12 residues. The V end was cut by 7 bases, the J end by 6 bases, with 13 bases between. The CDR3, as DNA: TGCAGTGAGGGGGGGGCGTCCAATGAGCAGTTCTTC. This translates into CSEGGASNEQFF.

The chain employs TRBV20-1 and TRBJ2-1; 9 bases fit TRBD1. Germline V gene lookup returns CDR1 DFQATT and CDR2 SNEGSKA (reference sequence). V shed 3 bases, J shed 7 bases, and the junction held 10 bases outside the gene matches. The CDR3 contains 15 residues. CDR3 residues: CSASIYDRGGNEQFF. In DNA form, the CDR3 reads TGCAGTGCTAGCATTTATGACAGGGGGGGGAATGAGCAGTTCTTC.

The chain is built from TRBV7-2 and TRBJ2-2; 8 bases line up with TRBD2. Trimming removed 0 bases from V and 4 bases from J; junction bases left unmatched: 4. The CDR3 consists of 16 residues. CDR1 is SGHTA, CDR2 FQGNSA, per germline. As DNA, the CDR3 is TGTGCCAGCAGCTTAGCGGCGGGGGGAAGCACCGGGGAGCTGTTTTTT. It is translated as CASSLAAGGSTGELFF.

The chain is built from TRBV15 and TRBJ1-4; D remains unclear. V lost 1 base to trimming and J lost 5 bases, with 8 bases between them. The CDR3 spans 14 residues. The germline CDR1 and CDR2 sequences are LNHNV and YYDKDF (reference sequence). CDR3 loop: CATSRVGVNEKLFF. CDR3 coding DNA: TGTGCCACCAGCAGAGTAGGAGTGAATGAAAAACTGTTTTTT.

This clonotype was counted a few times. The gene calls are TRBV12-3 or TRBV12-4 and TRBJ1-2; no clear D gene. CDR3 length equals 13 residues. With 7 bases removed from V and 4 bases from J, the gap between germline ends came to 13 bases. In DNA, the CDR3 is TGTGCCAGCACCCCATGGGGTACCTATGGCTACACCTTC. Its translation is CASTPWGTYGYTF.

V and J are TRBV5-1 and TRBJ2-2, with D perhaps given as TRBD1 or TRBD2 (6 bases each). This CDR3 is built from 14 residues. From germline, CDR1 is SGHRS and CDR2 YFSETQ. V was cut by 1 base and J by 4 bases, with 8 bases left in between. The DNA for the CDR3 is TGCGCCAGCAGCTTGAGGGGGGCCACCGGGGAGCTGTTTTTT. Residues: CASSLRGATGELFF.

This clonotype was found a few times. V gene TRBV27 combines with J gene TRBJ2-1; D possibly matches TRBD1 or TRBD2 (6 bases each). The V gene's germline CDR1 is MNHEY and CDR2 SMNVEV (reference sequence). V lost 6 bases and J 1 base, leaving 13 bases between the germline ends. CDR3 size: 15 residues. CDR3 coding DNA: TGTGCCAGCAGAGTACGGGGGCCTTCCTACAATGAGCAGTTCTTC. It specifies CASRVRGPSYNEQFF.

This clonotype was recorded a few times. The V call is TRBV12-3 or TRBV12-4, the J call TRBJ2-1, with 11 bases identical to TRBD2. The CDR3 consists of 18 residues. Trimming cost V 6 bases and J 0 bases; bases outside gene matches: 10. CDR3 in DNA: TGTGCCAGCAGCTGGGGACTAGCGGACCTGAGCTCCTACAATGAGCAGTTCTTC. Encoded protein: CASSWGLADLSSYNEQFF.

This clonotype was detected a few times. Being one base from a much bigger clone, this may be a read error. This rearrangement joins TRBV4-1 to TRBJ1-2; unclear D gene. V shed 3 bases and J shed 3 bases, with 2 bases lying between them. Germline V CDR1 and CDR2: MGHRA, YSYEKL. This CDR3 contains 11 residues. The CDR3 coding sequence is TGCGCCAGCAGCCACCACTATGGCTACACCTTC. This codes for CASSHHYGYTF.

The chain couples TRBV20-1 to TRBJ2-7, with D tentatively TRBD2 (6 bases). CDR1 DFQATT and CDR2 SNEGSKA come from the germline V gene (reference sequence). The CDR3 runs to 10 residues. The V end was cut by 3 bases, the J end by 10 bases, with 10 bases between. CDR3 DNA: TGCAGTGCTAGGTGGGAGGCCCAGTACTTC. This encodes CSARWEAQYF.

The rearrangement uses TRBV20-1 and TRBJ2-1; D gene ambiguous. Trimming removed 8 bases at V and 8 bases at J, with 16 bases between. CDR1 is DFQATT, CDR2 SNEGSKA, per germline (reference sequence). There are 12 residues in the CDR3. CDR3 DNA sequence: TGCAGTAACGTCCAATTCCAGCATGAGCAGTTCTTC. Translation: CSNVQFQHEQFF.

V gene TRBV2 combines with J gene TRBJ1-5; D is undetermined. Trimming took 5 bases from V and 5 from J, leaving 7 bases between them. The V gene's germline CDR1 is SNHLY and CDR2 FYNNEI. The CDR3 consists of 12 residues. The CDR3 DNA reads as TGTGCCAGCAGTCGGGCCGATCAGCCCCAGCATTTT. It translates to CASSRADQPQHF. The entire variable domain, with the rest obtained from reference TRBV2 and TRBJ1-5, is as follows: EPEVTQTPSHQVTQMGQEVILRCVPISNHLYFYWYRQILGQKVEFLVSFYNNEISEKSEIFDDQFSVERPDGSNFTLKIRSTKLEDSAMYFCASSRADQPQHFGDGTRLSIL.

This sequence joins TRBV19 and TRBJ2-4; D not certain. The DNA end is a closer match to TRBJ2-7, so the J assignment may be wrong. This CDR3 has 14 amino acids. CDR1 and CDR2 from the germline V gene are LNHDA and SQIVND (reference sequence). The CDR3 here is CASSRYPTAYEQYF. The CDR3 DNA reads TGTGCCAGTAGTCGCTATCCAACTGCGTACGAGCAGTACTTC.

This clonotype was counted a few times. The V call is TRBV6-5, the J call TRBJ2-7; a weak D match, TRBD2 (5 bases). This CDR3 has 12 amino acids. The germline V gene has CDR1 MNHEY and CDR2 SVGAGI. Trimming stripped 0 bases from V and 7 bases from J, with 7 bases between. Here the CDR3 DNA reads TGTGCCAGCAGTTACTCTTGGGAGGAGCAGTACTTC. It encodes CASSYSWEEQYF.